Listed here is a single T cell receptor beta chain. What it binds is unknown. It was with 60 Vbeta and 13 Jbeta primers that the PCR ran. Data came from immunoSEQ multiplex PCR; TCRdb stores just in-frame clones and leaves some out. This table holds about 130,000 clones. Germline loops: CDR1 LGHNA, CDR2 YNFKEQ. V was pared by 0 bases and J by 1 base, with 13 bases between. The CDR3 spans 16 residues. These data originate in a study of cytomegalovirus exposure and HLA in healthy donors. Findings and limits, study-wide: Certain indistinguishable V segments, among them TRBV6-2 and TRBV6-3, were excluded. In all likelihood, a cluster of highly shared sequence variants was a sequencing artifact.

The V gene is TRBV4-2, the J gene TRBJ2-7, with D tentatively TRBD2 (6 bases). The specimen sequenced was PBMCs. The clonotype was recovered from a woman aged 60-75 years in good health and CMV-seronegative. CDR3 in amino acids: CASSQEGGSVSYEQYF. The CDR3 DNA reads TGTGCCAGCAGCCAAGAGGGGGGTAGCGTATCCTACGAGCAGTACTTC.